These T cell receptor beta chains were read from a single sample in a study of T cell changes during pregnancy in multiple sclerosis. Only in-frame clones appear in the TCRdb table, and some are missing; sequencing was by immunoSEQ multiplex PCR. Among some 70,000 clones, about 90% were seen once, and the ten largest hold about 2.3%. The sequencing here drew on peripheral blood, taken in the first trimester of pregnancy. The receptor set was obtained from a female donor with multiple sclerosis, enrolled in a pregnancy study. Each CDR3 is given with its conserved first and last residue. The order of the fields is clone size, V gene, J gene, D gene, CDR3 protein, CDR3 DNA. The D gene is left open where the match is weak. Some rows mark clone size as missing; the rest say once, few, many or name a class of expanded clone.

clone_size: NA
v_call: TRBV30
j_call: TRBJ1-3
d_call: TRBD1
cdr3_aa: CAWRKLRGPGNTIYF
cdr3_nt: TGTGCCTGGAGAAAACTAAGGGGGCCTGGAAACACCATATATTTT

clone_size: NA
v_call: TRBV28
j_call: TRBJ2-7
d_call: NA
cdr3_aa: CASSLSGFYEQYF
cdr3_nt: TGTGCCAGCAGTTTATCAGGGTTCTACGAGCAGTACTTC

clone_size: NA
v_call: TRBV15
j_call: TRBJ1-2
d_call: NA
cdr3_aa: CATSREAGLGYTF
cdr3_nt: TGTGCCACCAGCAGAGAGGCAGGGCTTGGCTACACCTTC

clone_size: NA
v_call: TRBV21-1
j_call: TRBJ2-7
d_call: NA
cdr3_aa: CASRRRLQGYEQYF
cdr3_nt: TGTGCCAGCAGACGCCGCTTGCAGGGATACGAGCAGTACTTC

clone_size: NA
v_call: TRBV6-6
j_call: TRBJ1-2
d_call: TRBD1
cdr3_aa: CASSPIPTGGNGYTF
cdr3_nt: TGTGCCAGCAGTCCCATCCCGACAGGGGGAAACGGCTACACCTTC

clone_size: NA
v_call: TRBV6-1
j_call: TRBJ2-3
d_call: NA
cdr3_aa: CASSDDSPSTDTQYF
cdr3_nt: TGTGCCAGCAGTGACGACAGCCCTAGCACAGATACGCAGTATTTT

clone_size: NA
v_call: TRBV7-6
j_call: TRBJ2-7
d_call: NA
cdr3_aa: CASSLSRGEQYF
cdr3_nt: TGTGCCAGCAGCTTAAGTCGGGGCGAGCAGTACTTC

clone_size: NA
v_call: TRBV5-4
j_call: TRBJ2-7
d_call: NA
cdr3_aa: CASSPNRVEQYF
cdr3_nt: TGTGCCAGCAGCCCTAACAGGGTCGAGCAGTACTTC

clone_size: NA
v_call: TRBV19
j_call: TRBJ2-3
d_call: TRBD2
cdr3_aa: CASSIQSSGHTDTQYF
cdr3_nt: TGTGCCAGTAGTATACAGTCTAGCGGACACACAGATACGCAGTATTTT

clone_size: NA
v_call: TRBV2
j_call: TRBJ2-7
d_call: TRBD1
cdr3_aa: CASSQTGSRLPEQYF
cdr3_nt: TGTGCCAGCAGTCAGACAGGGAGTCGGCTCCCCGAGCAGTACTTC

clone_size: NA
v_call: TRBV5-6
j_call: TRBJ2-5
d_call: TRBD1
cdr3_aa: CASSPTRQGETQYF
cdr3_nt: TGTGCCAGCAGCCCAACCCGACAGGGAGAGACCCAGTACTTC

clone_size: NA
v_call: TRBV28
j_call: TRBJ2-7
d_call: NA
cdr3_aa: CASSFGGIREPHEQYF
cdr3_nt: TGTGCCAGCAGTTTTGGGGGGATCAGGGAACCCCACGAGCAGTACTTC

clone_size: NA
v_call: TRBV27
j_call: TRBJ2-1
d_call: TRBD1
cdr3_aa: CASSRPPTTGGLFSEQFF
cdr3_nt: TGTGCCAGCAGCCGTCCCCCGACGACAGGGGGCCTGTTTAGTGAGCAGTTCTTC

clone_size: NA
v_call: TRBV7-7
j_call: TRBJ2-5
d_call: TRBD2
cdr3_aa: CASSPGDYSGTQYF
cdr3_nt: TGTGCCAGCAGCCCCGGGGACTATTCGGGGACCCAGTACTTC

clone_size: NA
v_call: TRBV7-9
j_call: TRBJ1-4
d_call: NA
cdr3_aa: CASSPRGRGNEKLFF
cdr3_nt: TGTGCCAGCAGCCCGCGAGGCAGGGGAAATGAAAAACTGTTTTTT

clone_size: NA
v_call: TRBV4-2
j_call: TRBJ2-7
d_call: TRBD2
cdr3_aa: CASSQEGVNVGGSSNEQYF
cdr3_nt: TGTGCCAGCAGCCAAGAGGGGGTCAACGTGGGCGGGAGCTCGAACGAGCAGTACTTC

clone_size: once
v_call: TRBV27
j_call: TRBJ2-3
d_call: TRBD1
cdr3_aa: CASSHQGDFTDTQYF
cdr3_nt: TGTGCCAGCAGCCACCAGGGGGATTTCACAGATACGCAGTATTTT

clone_size: NA
v_call: TRBV7-2
j_call: TRBJ2-3
d_call: NA
cdr3_aa: CASSPWRNTDTQYF
cdr3_nt: TGTGCCAGCAGCCCTTGGCGGAACACAGATACGCAGTATTTT

clone_size: NA
v_call: TRBV6-1
j_call: TRBJ2-3
d_call: NA
cdr3_aa: CASSEMASTDTQYF
cdr3_nt: TGTGCCAGCAGTGAAATGGCAAGCACAGATACGCAGTATTTT

clone_size: NA
v_call: TRBV13
j_call: TRBJ2-2
d_call: TRBD2
cdr3_aa: CASSLLAGGTTGELFF
cdr3_nt: TGTGCCAGCAGCCTTCTAGCGGGAGGGACCACCGGGGAGCTGTTTTTT